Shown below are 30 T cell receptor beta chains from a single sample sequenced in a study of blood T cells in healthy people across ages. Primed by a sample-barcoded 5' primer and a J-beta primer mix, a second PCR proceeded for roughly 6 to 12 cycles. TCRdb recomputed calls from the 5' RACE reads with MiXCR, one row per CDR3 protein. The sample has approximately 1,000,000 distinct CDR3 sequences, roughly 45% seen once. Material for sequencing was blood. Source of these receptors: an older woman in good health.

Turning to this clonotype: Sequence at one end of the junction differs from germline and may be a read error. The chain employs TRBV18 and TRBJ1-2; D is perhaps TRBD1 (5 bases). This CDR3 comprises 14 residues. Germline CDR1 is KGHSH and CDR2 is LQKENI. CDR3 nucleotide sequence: TGTGCCAGCTCACCACCGACAGAAAGTTATGGCTACGCCTTC. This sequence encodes CASSPPTESYGYAF.

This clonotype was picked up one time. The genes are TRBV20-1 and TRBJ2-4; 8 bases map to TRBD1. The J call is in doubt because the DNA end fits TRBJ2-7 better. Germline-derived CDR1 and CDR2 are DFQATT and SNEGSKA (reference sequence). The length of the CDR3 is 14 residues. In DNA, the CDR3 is TGCAGTGCTCAAGGACAGGGAAACTACTACGAGCAGTACTTC. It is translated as CSAQGQGNYYEQYF.

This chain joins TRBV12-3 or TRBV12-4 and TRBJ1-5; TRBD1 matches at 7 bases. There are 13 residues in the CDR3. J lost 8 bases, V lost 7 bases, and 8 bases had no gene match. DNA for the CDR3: TGTGCCAGCACCCTGACAGGGAGGGAGCCCCAGCATTTT. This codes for CASTLTGREPQHF.

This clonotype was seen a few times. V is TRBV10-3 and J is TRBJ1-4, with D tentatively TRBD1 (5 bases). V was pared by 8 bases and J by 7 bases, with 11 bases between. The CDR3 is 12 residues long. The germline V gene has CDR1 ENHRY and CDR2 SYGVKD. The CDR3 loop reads CAIGGTSEKLFF. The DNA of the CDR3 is TGTGCCATCGGCGGGACCTCTGAAAAACTGTTTTTT.

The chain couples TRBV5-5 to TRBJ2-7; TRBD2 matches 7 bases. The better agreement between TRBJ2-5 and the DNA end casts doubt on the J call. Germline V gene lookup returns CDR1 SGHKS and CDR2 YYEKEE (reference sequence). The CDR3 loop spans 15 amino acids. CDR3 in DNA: TGTGCCAGCAGCTTGGCCTGGGGGGGAGAAGAGACCCAGTACTTC. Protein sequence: CASSLAWGGEETQYF.

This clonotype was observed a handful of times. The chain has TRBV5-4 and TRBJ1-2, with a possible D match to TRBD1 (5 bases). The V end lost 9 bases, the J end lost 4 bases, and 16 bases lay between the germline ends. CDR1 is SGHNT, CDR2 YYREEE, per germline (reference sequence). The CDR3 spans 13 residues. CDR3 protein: CATKGPFLYGYTF. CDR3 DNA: TGTGCCACCAAGGGGCCTTTTCTCTATGGCTACACCTTC. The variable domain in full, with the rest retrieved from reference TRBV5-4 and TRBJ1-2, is ETGVTQSPTHLIKTRGQQVTLRCSSQSGHNTVSWYQQALGQGPQFIFQYYREEENGRGNFPPRFSGLQFPNYSSELNVNALELDDSALYLCATKGPFLYGYTFGSGTRLTVV.

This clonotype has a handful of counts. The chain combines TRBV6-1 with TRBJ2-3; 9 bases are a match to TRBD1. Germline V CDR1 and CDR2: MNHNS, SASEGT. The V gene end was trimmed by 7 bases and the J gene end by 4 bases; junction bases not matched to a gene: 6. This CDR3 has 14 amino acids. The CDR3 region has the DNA TGTGCCAGCATCTCCGGGACAGGGTCAGATACGCAGTATTTT. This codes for CASISGTGSDTQYF.

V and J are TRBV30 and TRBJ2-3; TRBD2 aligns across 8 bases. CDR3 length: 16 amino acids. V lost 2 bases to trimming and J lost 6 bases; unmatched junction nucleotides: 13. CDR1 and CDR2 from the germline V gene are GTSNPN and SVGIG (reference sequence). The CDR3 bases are TGTGCCTGGAGTCCCCGCCCCGGGACTAGTCTGGATACGCAGTATTTT. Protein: CAWSPRPGTSLDTQYF.

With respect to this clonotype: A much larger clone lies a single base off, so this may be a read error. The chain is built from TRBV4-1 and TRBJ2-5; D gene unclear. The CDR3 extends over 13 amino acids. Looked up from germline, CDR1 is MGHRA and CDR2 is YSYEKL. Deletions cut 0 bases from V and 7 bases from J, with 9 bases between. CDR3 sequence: CASSQDTTRTQYF. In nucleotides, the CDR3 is TGCGCCAGCAGCCAAGATACGACGAGGACCCAGTACTTC.

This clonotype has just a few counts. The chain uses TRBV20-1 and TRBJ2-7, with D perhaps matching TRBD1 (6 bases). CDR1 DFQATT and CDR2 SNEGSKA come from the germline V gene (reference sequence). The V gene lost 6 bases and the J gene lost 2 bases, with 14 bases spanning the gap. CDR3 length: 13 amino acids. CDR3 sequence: CSAYRTDTYEQYF. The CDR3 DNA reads TGCAGTGCCTATAGGACAGACACCTACGAGCAGTACTTC.

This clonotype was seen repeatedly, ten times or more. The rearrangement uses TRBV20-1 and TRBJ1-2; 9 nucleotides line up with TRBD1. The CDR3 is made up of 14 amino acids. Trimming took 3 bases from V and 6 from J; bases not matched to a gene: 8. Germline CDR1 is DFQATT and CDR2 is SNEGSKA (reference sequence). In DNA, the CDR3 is TGCAGTGCTAGCAATACAGGGGGCGGGAATGGCTACACCTTC. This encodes CSASNTGGGNGYTF.

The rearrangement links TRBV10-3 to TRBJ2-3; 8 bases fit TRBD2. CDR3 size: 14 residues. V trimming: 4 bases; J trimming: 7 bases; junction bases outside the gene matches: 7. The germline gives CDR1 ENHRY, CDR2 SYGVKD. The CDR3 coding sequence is TGTGCCATCAGTGGAGGACTAGCAGAAAATACGCAGTATTTT. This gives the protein CAISGGLAENTQYF.

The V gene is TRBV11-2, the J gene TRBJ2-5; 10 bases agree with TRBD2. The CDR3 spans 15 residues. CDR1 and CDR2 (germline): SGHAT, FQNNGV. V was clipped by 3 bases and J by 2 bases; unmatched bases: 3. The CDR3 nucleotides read TGTGCCAGCAGCTTCGGACTAGCGGCTCAAGAGACCCAGTACTTC. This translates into CASSFGLAAQETQYF. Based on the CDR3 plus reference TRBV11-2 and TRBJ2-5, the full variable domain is EAGVAQSPRYKIIEKRQSVAFWCNPISGHATLYWYQQILGQGPKLLIQFQNNGVVDDSQLPKDRFSAERLKGVDSTLKIQPAKLEDSAVYLCASSFGLAAQETQYFGPGTRLLVL.

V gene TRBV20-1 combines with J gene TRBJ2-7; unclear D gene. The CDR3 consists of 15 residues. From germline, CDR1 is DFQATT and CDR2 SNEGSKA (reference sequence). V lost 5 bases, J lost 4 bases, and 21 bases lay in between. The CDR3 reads CSARNTETRRYEQYF. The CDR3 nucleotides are TGCAGTGCTCGGAACACAGAAACTCGGCGGTACGAGCAGTACTTC.

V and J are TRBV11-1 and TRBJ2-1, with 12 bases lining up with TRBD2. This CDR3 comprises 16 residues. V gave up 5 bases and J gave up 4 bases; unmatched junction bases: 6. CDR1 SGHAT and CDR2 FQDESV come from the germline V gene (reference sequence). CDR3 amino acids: CASSTPLAGGYNEQFF. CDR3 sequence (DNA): TGTGCCAGCAGCACCCCACTAGCGGGGGGTTACAATGAGCAGTTCTTC.

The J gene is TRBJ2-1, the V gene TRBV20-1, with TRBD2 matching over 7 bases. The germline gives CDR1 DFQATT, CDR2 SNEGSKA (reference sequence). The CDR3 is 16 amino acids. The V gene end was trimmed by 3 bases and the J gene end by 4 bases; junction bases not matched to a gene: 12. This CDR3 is CSASSSPRGSYNEQFF. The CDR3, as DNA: TGCAGTGCTAGTTCCTCCCCTCGCGGGAGTTACAATGAGCAGTTCTTC.

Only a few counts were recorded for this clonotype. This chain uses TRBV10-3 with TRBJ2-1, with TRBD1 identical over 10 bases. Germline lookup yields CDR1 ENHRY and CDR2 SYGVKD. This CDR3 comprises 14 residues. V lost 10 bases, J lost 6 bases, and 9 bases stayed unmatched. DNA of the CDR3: TGTGCCAGCCAGGGGGGACAGGGGTCCAATGAGCAGTTCTTC. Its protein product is CASQGGQGSNEQFF.

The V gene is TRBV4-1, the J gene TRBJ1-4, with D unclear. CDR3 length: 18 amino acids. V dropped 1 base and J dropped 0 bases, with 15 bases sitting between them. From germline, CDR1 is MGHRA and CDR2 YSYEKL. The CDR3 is CASSQVEAASATNEKLFF. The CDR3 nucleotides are TGCGCCAGCAGCCAAGTCGAGGCAGCGAGCGCAACTAATGAAAAACTGTTTTTT.

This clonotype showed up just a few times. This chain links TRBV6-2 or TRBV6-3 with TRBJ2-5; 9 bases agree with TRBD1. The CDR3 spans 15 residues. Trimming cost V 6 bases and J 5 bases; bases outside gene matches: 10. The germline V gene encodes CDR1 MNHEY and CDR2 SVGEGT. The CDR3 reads CASSTFGQGRETQYF. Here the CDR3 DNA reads TGTGCCAGCAGCACCTTCGGACAGGGGCGGGAGACCCAGTACTTC.

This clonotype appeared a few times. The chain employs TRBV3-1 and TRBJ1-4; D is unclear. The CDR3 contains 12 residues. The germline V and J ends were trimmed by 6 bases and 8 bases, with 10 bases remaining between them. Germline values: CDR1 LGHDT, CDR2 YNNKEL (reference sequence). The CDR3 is CASSQATEKLFF. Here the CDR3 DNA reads TGTGCCAGCAGTCAGGCCACGGAAAAACTGTTTTTT.

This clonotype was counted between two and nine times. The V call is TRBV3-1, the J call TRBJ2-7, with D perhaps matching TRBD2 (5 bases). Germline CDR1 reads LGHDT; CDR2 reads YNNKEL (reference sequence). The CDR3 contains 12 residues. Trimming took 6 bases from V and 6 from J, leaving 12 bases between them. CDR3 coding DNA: TGTGCCAGCAGGAGTAGGACTGGCGAGCAGTACTTC. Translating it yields CASRSRTGEQYF.

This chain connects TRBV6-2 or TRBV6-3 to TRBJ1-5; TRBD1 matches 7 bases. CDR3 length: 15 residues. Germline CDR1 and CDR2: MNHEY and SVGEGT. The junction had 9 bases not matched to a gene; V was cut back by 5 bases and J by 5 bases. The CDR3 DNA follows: TGTGCCAGCAGTCTTACAGGGGCTCCGGATCAGCCCCAGCATTTT. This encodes CASSLTGAPDQPQHF.

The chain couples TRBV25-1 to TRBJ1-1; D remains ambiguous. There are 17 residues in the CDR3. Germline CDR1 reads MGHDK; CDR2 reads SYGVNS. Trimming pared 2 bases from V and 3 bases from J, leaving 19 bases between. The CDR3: CASSEAGRGLRDTEAFF. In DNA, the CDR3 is TGTGCCAGCAGTGAAGCCGGGCGGGGTCTCCGGGACACTGAAGCTTTCTTT.

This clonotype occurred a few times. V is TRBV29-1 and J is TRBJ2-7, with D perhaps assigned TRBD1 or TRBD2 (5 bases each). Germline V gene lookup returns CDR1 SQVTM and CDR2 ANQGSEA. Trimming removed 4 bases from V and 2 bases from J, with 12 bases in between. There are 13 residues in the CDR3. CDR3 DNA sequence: TGCAGCGTTGTGGGACCATCCACCTACGAGCAGTACTTC. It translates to CSVVGPSTYEQYF.

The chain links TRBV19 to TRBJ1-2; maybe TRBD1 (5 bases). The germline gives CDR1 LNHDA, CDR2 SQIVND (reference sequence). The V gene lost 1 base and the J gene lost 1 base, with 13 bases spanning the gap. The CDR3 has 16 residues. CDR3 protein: CASSIGDSPNNYGYTF. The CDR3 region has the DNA TGTGCCAGTAGTATAGGGGACTCACCGAATAACTATGGCTACACCTTC.

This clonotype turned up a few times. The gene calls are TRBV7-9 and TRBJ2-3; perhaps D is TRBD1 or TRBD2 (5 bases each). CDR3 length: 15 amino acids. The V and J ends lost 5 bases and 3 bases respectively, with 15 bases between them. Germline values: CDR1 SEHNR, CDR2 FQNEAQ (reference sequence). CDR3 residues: CASSPNPGPTDTQYF. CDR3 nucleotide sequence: TGTGCCAGCAGCCCGAACCCGGGACCTACAGATACGCAGTATTTT.

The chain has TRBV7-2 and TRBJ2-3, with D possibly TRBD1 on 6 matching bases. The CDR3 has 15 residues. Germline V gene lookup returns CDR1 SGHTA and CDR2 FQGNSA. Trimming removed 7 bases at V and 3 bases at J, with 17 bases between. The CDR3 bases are TGTGCCAGCACCGCATTAGGGGGAGTTACAGATACGCAGTATTTT. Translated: CASTALGGVTDTQYF.

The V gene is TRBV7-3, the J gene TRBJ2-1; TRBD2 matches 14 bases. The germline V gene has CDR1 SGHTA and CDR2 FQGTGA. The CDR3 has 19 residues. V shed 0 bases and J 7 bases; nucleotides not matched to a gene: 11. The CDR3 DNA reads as TGTGCCAGCAGCTTAACGGCTGGAAGACTAGCGGGAGGGGTTAATGAGCAGTTCTTC. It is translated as CASSLTAGRLAGGVNEQFF. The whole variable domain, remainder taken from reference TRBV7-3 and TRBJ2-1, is GAGVSQTPSNKVTEKGKYVELRCDPISGHTALYWYRQSLGQGPEFLIYFQGTGAADDSGLPNDRFFAVRPEGSVSTLKIQRTERGDSAVYLCASSLTAGRLAGGVNEQFFGPGTRLTVL.

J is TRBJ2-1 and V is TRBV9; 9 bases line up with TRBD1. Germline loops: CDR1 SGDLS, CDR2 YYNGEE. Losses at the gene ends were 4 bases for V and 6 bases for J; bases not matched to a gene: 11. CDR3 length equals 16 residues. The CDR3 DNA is TGTGCCAGCAGCCTATTACCGGGACAGGGCGGCAATGAGCAGTTCTTC. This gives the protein CASSLLPGQGGNEQFF.

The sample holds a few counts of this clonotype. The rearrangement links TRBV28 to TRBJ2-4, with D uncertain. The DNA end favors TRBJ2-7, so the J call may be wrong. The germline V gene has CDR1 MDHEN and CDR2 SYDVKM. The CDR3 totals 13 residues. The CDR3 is CASSAPPTYEQYF. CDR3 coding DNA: TGTGCCAGCAGTGCCCCCCCGACCTACGAGCAGTACTTC.